This entry lists 5 T cell receptor beta chains sequenced from one sample in a study of identical twins. TCRdb re-called the 5' RACE reads through MiXCR, storing one row per CDR3 protein. Here the sample spans approximately 680,000 distinct CDR3 sequences, about 7% being singletons. The sample was also reused in another study, on yellow fever vaccine responses in identical twins.

What was sequenced was PBMCs. The source is a woman between 18 and 29 years old in good health.

This clonotype has a count of ten or more. The chain joins TRBV10-2 to TRBJ2-1; a weak D match, TRBD2 (6 bases). Germline CDR1 WSHSY, CDR2 SAAADI. The CDR3 contains 16 residues. V was pared by 6 bases and J by 0 bases, with 15 bases between. In DNA form, the CDR3 reads TGCGCCAGCAGCCAAACACTAGCTAACTCCTACAATGAGCAGTTCTTC. It yields the protein CASSQTLANSYNEQFF.

This clonotype was seen only a few times. The rearrangement links TRBV12-3 or TRBV12-4 to TRBJ2-5; 15 bases align to TRBD2. With V trimmed by 5 bases and J by 5 bases, 6 bases remained unmatched. CDR3 length: 16 amino acids. In DNA, the CDR3 is TGTGCCAGCAGTCAGGGACTAGCGGGAGGTTCGGAGACCCAGTACTTC. Its translation is CASSQGLAGGSETQYF.

This clonotype was counted only a few times. CDR3 region: CASSFPGTSGIYSAYEQYF. The CDR3, as DNA: TGTGCCAGCAGTTTTCCCGGGACTAGCGGTATCTACTCGGCCTACGAGCAGTACTTC. The V gene is TRBV28, the J gene TRBJ2-7; 11 bases map to TRBD2. Germline V CDR1 and CDR2: MDHEN, SYDVKM. V was pared by 3 bases and J by 2 bases, with 15 bases of the junction left unmatched. The CDR3 is 19 residues long.

This clonotype has more than one count but fewer than ten. The rearrangement links TRBV24-1 to TRBJ2-2; 8 nucleotides match TRBD2. CDR3 length: 14 amino acids. Germline V gene data show CDR1 as KGHDR and CDR2 as SFDVKD. V lost 2 bases, J lost 6 bases, and 1 base stayed unmatched. This chain's CDR3 is CATSDWREAGELFF. The CDR3 coding sequence is TGTGCCACCAGTGATTGGCGGGAGGCCGGGGAGCTGTTTTTT.

The gene calls are TRBV28 and TRBJ2-1; 7 bases align to TRBD1. The CDR3 is 19 amino acids. Germline lookup yields CDR1 MDHEN and CDR2 SYDVKM. The ends lost 4 bases at V and 4 bases at J; junction bases unmatched: 19. In nucleotides, the CDR3 is TGTGCCAGCAGTTCCCTAGGGGGACACAGGGGAAGTTTTTACAATGAGCAGTTCTTC. It encodes CASSSLGGHRGSFYNEQFF.